This T cell receptor (beta chain) was recorded in a study of patients and donors after allogeneic stem cell transplantation. Trimming took 6 bases from V and 5 from J, leaving 13 bases between them. The CDR3 loop spans 14 amino acids. TCRdb called the RT-PCR reads again in MiXCR, with one record for every CDR3 protein. The sample lists a few hundred thousand distinct CDR3 sequences, 35% to 45% occurring once. The chain uses TRBV12-3 or TRBV12-4 and TRBJ1-4; possibly TRBD1 for D (5 bases). This sequence was found in a human donor who was either an allogeneic HSCT recipient or a stem cell or donor lymphocyte infusion donor (not recorded which). It is not recorded whose cells these are; they may come from a transplant donor. The sequencing input was blood, either unsorted or a sorted T cell fraction (not recorded which). In DNA form, the CDR3 reads TGTGCCAGCAGCCCGGGACTGTTAAATGAAAAACTGTTTTTT. Encoded protein: CASSPGLLNEKLFF.